This TCR beta chain appears in the sequencing data of a study of blood T cell repertoires in COVID-19. Trimming removed 1 base from V and 0 bases from J, with 11 bases in between. The V gene's germline CDR1 is SGHDT and CDR2 YYEEEE. The CDR3 runs to 16 residues. The method was immunoSEQ multiplex PCR; TCRdb's version includes in-frame clones alone and lacks a portion of them. Of 250,000 to 300,000 clones listed, 89% were seen once; the top ten hold about 1.8%. The genes are TRBV5-6 and TRBJ2-1; D uncertain. The receptor was isolated from a middle-aged woman who had recovered from COVID-19. Sequencing input: PBMCs or T cells enriched from blood (not recorded which). CDR3 nucleotide sequence: TGTGCCAGCAGCTTGTCGCTCCGGGTCTCCTACAATGAGCAGTTCTTC. Protein product: CASSLSLRVSYNEQFF.